The 27 T cell receptor beta chains given below trace back to one sample, sequenced in a study of CD8+CD57+ T cells in acquired aplastic anemia. Profiling of TCR beta VDJ combinations and CDR3 sequences used genomic DNA as template. TCRdb analysed the reads with MiXCR anew, one entry per CDR3 protein. Among 150,000 to 200,000 distinct CDR3 sequences listed, 55% to 80% were seen once. The sequenced material came from sorted CD4+, CD8+, or CD8+CD57+ T cells (not recorded which) from PBMCs. The receptors were gathered from a human donor in good health.

The genes are TRBV15 and TRBJ2-7; 9 positions agree with TRBD1. Germline loops: CDR1 LNHNV, CDR2 YYDKDF (reference sequence). The CDR3 sequence is 13 residues long. V lost 3 bases to trimming and J lost 4 bases; unmatched junction nucleotides: 1. DNA for the CDR3: TGTGCCACCAGCAGGGACAGGGGATACGAGCAGTACTTC. This translates into CATSRDRGYEQYF. Drawing the rest from reference TRBV15 and TRBJ2-7, the complete variable domain is DAMVIQNPRYQVTQFGKPVTLSCSQTLNHNVMYWYQQKSSQAPKLLFHYYDKDFNNEADTPDNFQSRRPNTSFCFLDIRSPGLGDTAMYLCATSRDRGYEQYFGPGTRLTVT.

The V and J genes are TRBV20-1 and TRBJ2-7; TRBD1 or TRBD2 may be the D gene (5 bases each). Germline V gene lookup returns CDR1 DFQATT and CDR2 SNEGSKA (reference sequence). Trimming shortened V by 8 bases and J by 5 bases, and 13 bases separated the two germline ends. CDR3 length: 11 amino acids. CDR3 nucleotides: TGCAGTACTGGGACCGTCCACGAGCAGTACTTC. Its protein product is CSTGTVHEQYF.

V is TRBV10-3 and J is TRBJ1-3; D may be TRBD1 (5 bases). Germline CDR1 is ENHRY and CDR2 is SYGVKD. The CDR3 consists of 16 residues. The V and J ends lost 1 base and 5 bases respectively, with 15 bases between them. The CDR3 DNA reads TGTGCCATCAGTGAGTTCAGCAGGGTGGATCGAAACACCATATATTTT. It encodes CAISEFSRVDRNTIYF.

This clonotype was found many times. The chain links TRBV7-6 to TRBJ1-5, with 9 nucleotides matching TRBD1. CDR1 and CDR2 (germline): SGHVS, FNYEAQ. The CDR3 length is 20 residues. V gave up 5 bases and J gave up 7 bases; unmatched junction bases: 24. DNA of the CDR3: TGTGCCAGCAGCGGCCGGACAGGGGCGACTTTAGGGGGTCTTGGGCAGCCCCAGCATTTT. Translation: CASSGRTGATLGGLGQPQHF.

The chain combines TRBV5-1 with TRBJ2-1; 9 bases fit TRBD1. Germline V gene data show CDR1 as SGHRS and CDR2 as YFSETQ. This CDR3 spans 14 amino acids. The V segment lost 0 bases and the J segment 8 bases; nucleotides outside the gene matches: 3. The chain's CDR3 is CASSLAYRGHEQFF. CDR3 in DNA: TGCGCCAGCAGCTTGGCCTACAGGGGGCATGAGCAGTTCTTC. The entire variable domain, with the rest obtained from reference TRBV5-1 and TRBJ2-1, is as follows: KAGVTQTPRYLIKTRGQQVTLSCSPISGHRSVSWYQQTPGQGLQFLFEYFSETQRNKGNFPGRFSGRQFSNSRSEMNVSTLELGDSALYLCASSLAYRGHEQFFGPGTRLTVL.

The gene calls are TRBV7-7 and TRBJ2-2, with TRBD1 as a possible D gene (5 bases). Germline CDR1 SSHAT, CDR2 FNYEAQ (reference sequence). The CDR3 has 15 residues. V was clipped by 4 bases and J by 3 bases, with 12 bases between them. CDR3 in amino acids: CASSSQGLDTGELFF. DNA of the CDR3: TGTGCCAGCAGCTCGCAGGGTTTGGACACCGGGGAGCTGTTTTTT.

A word on this clonotype: One junction end disagrees with the germline gene, perhaps due to a read error. The chain employs TRBV5-6 and TRBJ1-1; weak D call: TRBD1 (5 bases). The CDR3 length is 14 residues. CDR1 and CDR2 from the germline V gene are SGHDT and YYEEEE. The CDR3 reads CASSLSGSGTEAFF. The CDR3 region has the DNA TGTGCCAGCAGCTTGTCAGGGTCTGGGACTGAAGCTTTCTTC. Combining the CDR3 with reference TRBV5-6 and TRBJ1-1 gives the whole variable domain DAGVTQSPTHLIKTRGQQVTLRCSPKSGHDTVSWYQQALGQGPQFIFQYYEEEERQRGNFPDRFSGHQFPNYSSELNVNALLLGDSALYLCASSLSGSGTEAFFGQGTRLTVV.

This clonotype came up many times. The V gene is TRBV7-6, the J gene TRBJ2-5; 7 bases fit TRBD1. The CDR3 runs to 15 residues. Germline V gene sequence: CDR1 SGHVS, CDR2 FNYEAQ. The V and J ends lost 5 bases and 3 bases, in that order; junction bases with no gene match: 9. This CDR3 is CASSPGQSPKETQYF. The CDR3 bases are TGTGCCAGCAGCCCGGGACAGTCACCTAAAGAGACCCAGTACTTC.

The rearrangement links TRBV11-2 to TRBJ2-7; unclear D gene. The CDR3 length is 13 residues. CDR1 SGHAT and CDR2 FQNNGV come from the germline V gene. Trimming removed 5 bases at V and 4 bases at J, with 12 bases between. CDR3 bases: TGTGCCAGCAGCCCAAAGCTGATTTACGAGCAGTACTTC. This encodes CASSPKLIYEQYF.

V usage is TRBV9 and J usage is TRBJ2-7, with D hard to call. Germline V gene data show CDR1 as SGDLS and CDR2 as YYNGEE. Trimming pared 4 bases from V and 2 bases from J, leaving 16 bases between. The CDR3 contains 15 residues. CDR3 sequence (DNA): TGTGCCAGCAGCCCCAACGTCGAACCGGCCTACGAGCAGTACTTC. Translating it yields CASSPNVEPAYEQYF.

The V gene is TRBV29-1, the J gene TRBJ2-5; no clear D gene. The V gene lost 5 bases and the J gene lost 4 bases, with 8 bases spanning the gap. Per the germline V gene, CDR1 is SQVTM and CDR2 is ANQGSEA. This CDR3 spans 11 amino acids. CDR3 sequence: CSVKMGETQYF. CDR3 sequence (DNA): TGCAGCGTTAAGATGGGAGAGACCCAGTACTTC. The entire variable domain, with the rest obtained from reference TRBV29-1 and TRBJ2-5, is as follows: SAVISQKPSRDICQRGTSLTIQCQVDSQVTMMFWYRQQPGQSLTLIATANQGSEATYESGFVIDKFPISRPNLTFSTLTVSNMSPEDSSIYLCSVKMGETQYFGPGTRLLVL.

This chain uses TRBV10-3 with TRBJ2-2; D remains ambiguous. CDR1 ENHRY and CDR2 SYGVKD come from the germline V gene. V gave up 2 bases and J gave up 7 bases, with 11 bases separating them. The CDR3 consists of 14 residues. CDR3 in amino acids: CAISEGNPGGELFF. The CDR3 nucleotides are TGTGCCATCAGTGAGGGGAATCCTGGCGGGGAGCTGTTTTTT.

The genes are TRBV15 and TRBJ2-7, with D unresolved. The germline V gene encodes CDR1 LNHNV and CDR2 YYDKDF (reference sequence). Trimming removed 0 bases from V and 4 bases from J, with 10 bases in between. CDR3 length: 14 residues. For the CDR3, the DNA is TGTGCCACCAGCAGAGATTCCCCGTCATACGAGCAGTACTTC. This gives the protein CATSRDSPSYEQYF.

The V gene is TRBV2, the J gene TRBJ1-2, with 10 bases matching TRBD1. The CDR3 length is 13 residues. V lost 9 bases to trimming and J lost 5 bases; unmatched junction nucleotides: 6. Germline V lookup: CDR1 SNHLY, CDR2 FYNNEI. CDR3 region: CARRQGASYGYTF. In DNA form, the CDR3 reads TGTGCCAGACGACAGGGGGCTTCGTATGGCTACACCTTC.

Ten or more counts support this clonotype. The chain has TRBV6-1 and TRBJ2-7, with a weak D call TRBD1 (6 bases). Germline CDR1 MNHNS, CDR2 SASEGT. This CDR3 has 15 residues. The ends were cut back, 2 bases at V and 5 bases at J, with 16 bases in the middle. DNA of the CDR3: TGTGCCAGCAGTGAATTTGGACAGCCAAAGGACGAGCAGTACTTC. This translates into CASSEFGQPKDEQYF.

The rearrangement links TRBV2 to TRBJ1-2; no clear D gene. Between the trimmed V and J ends, which lost 7 bases and 12 bases, there was a span of 24 bases. Germline loops: CDR1 SNHLY, CDR2 FYNNEI. The CDR3 is made up of 14 amino acids. The CDR3 DNA is TGTGCCAGCATGTCCTCCTGGGCAGACTCATACCACACCTTC. Translated: CASMSSWADSYHTF.

The table lists this clonotype with many counts. This chain links TRBV3-1 with TRBJ2-7, with D tentatively TRBD1 (6 bases). Germline loops: CDR1 LGHDT, CDR2 YNNKEL (reference sequence). The germline V and J ends were trimmed by 1 base and 6 bases, with 13 bases remaining between them. The CDR3 runs to 14 residues. The CDR3 region is CASSQAGQGSEQYF. CDR3 sequence (DNA): TGTGCCAGCAGCCAAGCTGGGCAGGGGAGCGAGCAGTACTTC.

The chain carries TRBV19 and TRBJ2-7, with 15 bases matching TRBD2. V lost 3 bases, J lost 2 bases, and 2 bases stayed unmatched. The CDR3 loop spans 16 amino acids. Germline V gene data show CDR1 as LNHDA and CDR2 as SQIVND (reference sequence). The CDR3 is CASSIGLAGGPYEQYF. The CDR3 DNA follows: TGTGCCAGTAGTATCGGACTAGCGGGAGGGCCCTACGAGCAGTACTTC.

In its sample, this clonotype was seen once. The V and J genes are TRBV7-9 and TRBJ2-1; D not certain. V lost 8 bases and J 4 bases, leaving 9 bases between the germline ends. CDR3 length equals 12 residues. In germline, CDR1 is SEHNR, CDR2 FQNEAQ (reference sequence). The CDR3 nucleotides read TGTGCCAGCGAAGGAAGTTACAATGAGCAGTTCTTC. It translates to CASEGSYNEQFF.

This clonotype was counted ten times or more. This rearrangement joins TRBV9 to TRBJ2-1, with TRBD2 identical over 8 bases. The CDR3 extends over 17 amino acids. The germline CDR1 and CDR2 sequences are SGDLS and YYNGEE. Trimming removed 0 bases from V and 8 bases from J; junction bases left unmatched: 13. The CDR3 DNA sequence: TGTGCCAGCAGCGTAGCGGGAGGGCTTTCCAGCCGTGATGAGCAGTTCTTC. Translating gives CASSVAGGLSSRDEQFF.

In its sample, this clonotype was seen many times. The chain is built from TRBV11-2 and TRBJ2-1; D uncertain. Trimming stripped 1 base from V and 9 bases from J, with 4 bases between. Germline values: CDR1 SGHAT, CDR2 FQNNGV. There are 11 residues in the CDR3. CDR3 nucleotide sequence: TGTGCCAGCAGCTTAGCTGGTGAGCAGTTCTTC. This translates into CASSLAGEQFF.

Comments on this clonotype: At one end, the junction sequence differs from germline, possibly due to a read error. The CDR3 reads CAISESETSGGYEQYF. CDR3 DNA sequence: TGTGCCATCAGTGAGTCGGAGACTAGCGGGGGATACGAGCAGTACTTC. This sequence joins TRBV27 and TRBJ2-7, with 12 bases fitting TRBD2. Germline CDR1 reads MNHEY; CDR2 reads SMNVEV (reference sequence). The CDR3 has 16 residues.

As to this clonotype: Given a much more abundant clone one base away, this may be a read error. V is TRBV7-9 and J is TRBJ2-2, with a possible D match to TRBD2 (5 bases). Germline CDR1 reads SEHNR; CDR2 reads FQNEAQ (reference sequence). This CDR3 spans 17 amino acids. As DNA, the CDR3 is TGTGCCAGCAGCCTCAACTCCCCCGGACTGGGAACCGGGGAGCTGGTTTTT. It yields the protein CASSLNSPGLGTGELVF.

The J gene is TRBJ1-1, the V gene TRBV5-1; D unclear. The V end lost 2 bases, the J end lost 1 base, and 9 bases lay between the germline ends. Per germline, CDR1 SGHRS and CDR2 YFSETQ. This CDR3 is built from 14 residues. CDR3 nucleotides: TGCGCCAGCAGCTTTCAAGACCAGAACACTGAAGCTTTCTTT. Protein: CASSFQDQNTEAFF.

This clonotype has more than one count but fewer than ten. This chain joins TRBV2 and TRBJ2-3; no clear D gene. Germline CDR1 reads SNHLY; CDR2 reads FYNNEI. V was cut by 7 bases and J by 5 bases, with 19 bases left in between. This CDR3 region has 15 residues. CDR3 in DNA: TGTGCCAGCAACGGGCAGAACCGCATCAGAGATACGCAGTATTTT. Translation: CASNGQNRIRDTQYF.

This chain joins TRBV2 and TRBJ2-1; 10 bases are a match to TRBD2. This CDR3 has 15 amino acids. Germline V gene lookup returns CDR1 SNHLY and CDR2 FYNNEI. Germline trimming cut 7 bases from V and 7 bases from J; bases unmatched to any gene: 10. Here the CDR3 reads CASTAELAGRNEQFF. The CDR3 nucleotides are TGTGCCAGCACCGCCGAACTAGCGGGGAGAAATGAGCAGTTCTTC.

The rearrangement joins TRBV7-2 to TRBJ2-7; 11 nucleotides agree with TRBD2. Germline V lookup: CDR1 SGHTA, CDR2 FQGNSA. There are 17 residues in the CDR3. Losses at the gene ends were 0 bases for V and 7 bases for J; bases not matched to a gene: 11. The chain's CDR3 is CASSLAYPASGRREQYF. In DNA form, the CDR3 reads TGTGCCAGCAGCTTAGCTTATCCGGCTAGCGGGAGGCGGGAGCAGTACTTC.